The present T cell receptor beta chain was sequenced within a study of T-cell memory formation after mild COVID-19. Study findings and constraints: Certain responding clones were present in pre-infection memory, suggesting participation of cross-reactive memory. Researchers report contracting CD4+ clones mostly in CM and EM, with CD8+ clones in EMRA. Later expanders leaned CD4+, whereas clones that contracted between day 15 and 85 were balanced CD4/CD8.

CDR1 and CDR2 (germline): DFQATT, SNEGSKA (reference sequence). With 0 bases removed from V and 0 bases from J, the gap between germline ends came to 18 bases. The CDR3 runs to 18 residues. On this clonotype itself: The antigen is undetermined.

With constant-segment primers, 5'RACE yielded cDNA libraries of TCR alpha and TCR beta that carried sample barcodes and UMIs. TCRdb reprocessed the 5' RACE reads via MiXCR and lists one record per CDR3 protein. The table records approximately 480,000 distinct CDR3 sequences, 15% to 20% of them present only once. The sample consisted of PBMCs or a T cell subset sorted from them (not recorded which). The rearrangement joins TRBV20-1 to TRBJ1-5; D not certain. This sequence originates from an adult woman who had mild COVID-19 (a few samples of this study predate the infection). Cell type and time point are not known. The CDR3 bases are TGCAGTGCTAGAGATCGGAGCCAGTGGGCCCTTAGCAATCAGCCCCAGCATTTT. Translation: CSARDRSQWALSNQPQHF.